A selection of T cell receptor beta chains follows, all from one sample in a study of blood T cell repertoires in COVID-19. Libraries were prepared by immunoSEQ multiplex PCR; TCRdb keeps only in-frame clonotypes and omits some of them. The table records around 160,000 clones, about 81% of them present only once. Sequenced: peripheral blood. These TCRs come from a human donor in a cohort sampled during active COVID-19. Each CDR3 is given with its conserved first and last residue. Fields, in order: D gene, J gene, clone size, V gene, CDR3 DNA, CDR3 protein. A D gene is named only where the DNA matches it firmly. A row's size may be missing; if present it is once, few, many or a size class.

TRBD1,TRBJ2-5,-,TRBV5-4,TGTGCCAGCAGCCCCAGGGGGCATGAGACCCAGTACTTC,CASSPRGHETQYF
-,TRBJ2-5,once,TRBV6-6,TGTGCCAGCAGCGACAGGAAAGAGACCCAGTACTTC,CASSDRKETQYF
-,TRBJ2-7,-,TRBV20-1,TGCAGTGCTAGAATCGTTTACGAGCAGTACTTC,CSARIVYEQYF
-,TRBJ1-1,-,TRBV20-1,TGCAGTGCTAGTACCCCAGGGTCGAACACTGAAGCTTTCTTT,CSASTPGSNTEAFF
TRBD1,TRBJ1-2,-,TRBV19,TGTGCCAGTAGCTCCCCCGGACAGGGGGCGCGTCTCTATGGCTACACCTTC,CASSSPGQGARLYGYTF
TRBD2,TRBJ2-7,-,TRBV7-2,TGTGCCAGCAGCTTACGGGCTAGCGGGGCCTACGAGCAGTACTTC,CASSLRASGAYEQYF
-,TRBJ2-1,-,TRBV5-6,TGTGCCAGCAGCTTGGATATTAATGAGCAGTTCTTC,CASSLDINEQFF
TRBD1,TRBJ2-1,-,TRBV15,TGTGCCACCAGCAGAGAAGTTCAGGGGGCCACCCTCCGCGCCAATGAGCAGTTCTTC,CATSREVQGATLRANEQFF
TRBD1,TRBJ2-7,few,TRBV5-1,TGCGCCAGCACCTTGCGGGGACAGGGGAAGGACGAGCAGTACTTC,CASTLRGQGKDEQYF
TRBD1,TRBJ1-1,-,TRBV27,TGTGCCAGCAGGGACAGGGCGATTAGCGGCACTGAAGCTTTCTTT,CASRDRAISGTEAFF
-,TRBJ2-5,-,TRBV6-5,TGTGCCAGCAGTTATGGCTTCCAAGAGACCCAGTACTTC,CASSYGFQETQYF
TRBD1,TRBJ1-6,-,TRBV5-5,TGTGCCAGCAGCCCGGGACAGGGGGGCTCCTATAATTCACCCCTCCACTTT,CASSPGQGGSYNSPLHF
TRBD1,TRBJ2-7,-,TRBV19,TGTGCCAGTAGATCGGACAGGGGGGATCGCGAGCAGTACTTC,CASRSDRGDREQYF